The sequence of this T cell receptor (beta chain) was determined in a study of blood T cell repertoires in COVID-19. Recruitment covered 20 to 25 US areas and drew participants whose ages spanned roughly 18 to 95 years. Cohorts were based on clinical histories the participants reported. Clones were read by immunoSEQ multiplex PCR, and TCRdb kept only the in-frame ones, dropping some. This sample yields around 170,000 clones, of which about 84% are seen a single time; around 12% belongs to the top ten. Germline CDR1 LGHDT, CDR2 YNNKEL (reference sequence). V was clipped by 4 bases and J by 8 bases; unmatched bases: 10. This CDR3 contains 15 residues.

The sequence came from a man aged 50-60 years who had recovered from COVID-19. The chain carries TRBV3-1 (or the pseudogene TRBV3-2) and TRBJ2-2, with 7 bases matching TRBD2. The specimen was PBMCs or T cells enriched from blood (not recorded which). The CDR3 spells CASSPLGGEGGELFF. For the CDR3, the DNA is TGTGCCAGCAGCCCCCTAGGAGGGGAGGGGGGGGAGCTGTTTTTT.